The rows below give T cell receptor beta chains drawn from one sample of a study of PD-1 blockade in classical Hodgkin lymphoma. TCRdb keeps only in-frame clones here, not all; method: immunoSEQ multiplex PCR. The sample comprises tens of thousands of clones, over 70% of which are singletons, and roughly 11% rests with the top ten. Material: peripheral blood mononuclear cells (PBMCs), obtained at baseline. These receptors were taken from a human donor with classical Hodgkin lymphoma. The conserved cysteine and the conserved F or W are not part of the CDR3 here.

CDR3: ASSLGLAGAIFTDTQY; V: TRBV5-1
CDR3: ASSLKGDTEAF; V: TRBV7-9
CDR3: ASSELYRQFGAF; V: TRBV6-1
CDR3: ASTSGVPGEKLF; V: TRBV5-1
CDR3: ASSVVSQGGDEQF; V: TRBV9
CDR3: ASRPTAGNNEQF; V: TRBV27
CDR3: ASRGPPPNYGYT; V: TRBV28
CDR3: ASSARGSTDTQY; V: TRBV6-6
CDR3: SSPRGSQNEQF; V: TRBV29-1
CDR3: AWVGTDDPANYGYT; V: TRBV30
CDR3: ATPRDGEGPSNTGELF; V: TRBV5-1
CDR3: ASSLRVGQQGLAYETQY; V: TRBV7-9
CDR3: ASSKTGTGGTEQY; V: TRBV6-1
CDR3: ASSQTRFSTDTQY; V: TRBV28
CDR3: ASSLSGWGNTEAF; V: TRBV5-1
CDR3: AIMGRRLGSYEQY; V: TRBV10-3
CDR3: SAPYAAEAF; V: TRBV20-1
CDR3: ASDPGTANGYT; V: TRBV4-1
CDR3: ASSPPGQGGEKLF; V: TRBV11-1
CDR3: ASSVTGTGNEKLF; V: TRBV9
CDR3: ASSAGLDTQY; V: TRBV10-1
CDR3: ASSLDSPPGDEQY; V: TRBV10-1
CDR3: ACHLSTTTNEKLF; V: TRBV19
CDR3: ASSVEWGMNTEAF; V: TRBV9
CDR3: ASSSGQQISGNTIY; V: TRBV5-1
CDR3: ASSASSGRVNEQF; V: TRBV9
CDR3: ASSPAGDEKLF; V: TRBV18
CDR3: ASSPAQGTQY; V: TRBV6-6
CDR3: AISWGNNEQF; V: TRBV10-3
CDR3: SVEKDGNYGYT; V: TRBV29-1
CDR3: ASSMGNSGANVLT; V: TRBV19
CDR3: ASTASAYNEQF; V: TRBV10-3
CDR3: ASSLTTGNSGANVLT; V: TRBV7-8
CDR3: ASSEGAGVTDTQY; V: TRBV9
CDR3: ASSVGGGVNTEAF; V: TRBV9
CDR3: ASSALGREYGYT; V: TRBV25-1
CDR3: ASSIDHRNYGYT; V: TRBV19
CDR3: ASSLAPAGNSPLH; V: TRBV7-3
CDR3: ASSLQGVTEAF; V: TRBV6-6
CDR3: ASSSYRGEHYEQY; V: TRBV9
CDR3: ASSEHGAALSYEQY; V: TRBV25-1
CDR3: ASSDSRASGTKISYEQY; V: TRBV6-4
CDR3: ASRGQGATDTQY; V: TRBV10-1
CDR3: ASSLGGSTDTQY; V: TRBV5-1
CDR3: ASRFRGDNQPQH; V: TRBV28
CDR3: SVQTGGGNTEAF; V: TRBV29-1